The 15 T cell receptor beta chains presented below share a single source sample, sequenced in a study of OX40 agonist ivuxolimab in advanced cancers. Some clones are missing from TCRdb's copy, which holds only in-frame ones; the method was immunoSEQ multiplex PCR. The sample yields about 81,000 clones, 70% to 90% seen once. The sample was CD4+ or CD8+ T cells sorted from blood, taken in a trial of the OX40 agonist ivuxolimab. These receptors were collected from an adult with an advanced solid tumor such as melanoma, head and neck, liver or kidney cancer.

This chain uses TRBV6-1 with TRBJ2-7; 10 bases are a match to TRBD1. Trimming took 8 bases from V and 6 from J; bases not matched to a gene: 10. The germline V gene has CDR1 MNHNS and CDR2 SASEGT. There are 14 residues in the CDR3. The CDR3 region has the DNA TGTGCCAGCGGGGGGGGACAGGGGCCTGGCGAGCAGTACTTC. Amino acids: CASGGGQGPGEQYF.

The chain couples TRBV9 to TRBJ2-2; D not certain. V lost 8 bases and J lost 4, with 15 bases in between. The CDR3 has 14 residues. Germline assignment: CDR1 SGDLS and CDR2 YYNGEE. The CDR3 is CASNDARGTGELFF. CDR3 DNA: TGTGCCAGTAACGACGCCCGAGGCACCGGGGAGCTGTTTTTT. The complete variable domain, with remaining parts taken from reference TRBV9 and TRBJ2-2, reads DSGVTQTPKHLITATGQRVTLRCSPRSGDLSVYWYQQSLDQGLQFLIQYYNGEERAKGNILERFSAQQFPDLHSELNLSSLELGDSALYFCASNDARGTGELFFGEGSRLTVL.

The chain links TRBV10-1 to TRBJ1-2; no reliable D call. The V gene lost 0 bases and the J gene lost 7 bases, with 9 bases spanning the gap. There are 13 residues in the CDR3. Germline CDR1 WNHNN, CDR2 SYGVQD (reference sequence). CDR3 sequence: CASSESLGSGYTF. In DNA, the CDR3 is TGCGCCAGCAGTGAGTCTCTGGGGTCTGGCTACACCTTC.

This clone has only one observation. This chain connects TRBV27 to TRBJ1-5; tentative D call: TRBD1 (5 bases). The CDR3 spans 17 residues. Between the trimmed V and J ends, which lost 2 bases and 1 base, there was a span of 15 bases. Germline lookup yields CDR1 MNHEY and CDR2 SMNVEV (reference sequence). The CDR3 loop is CASSLDSPPLSNQPQHF. Here the CDR3 DNA reads TGTGCCAGCAGTTTAGACAGCCCCCCGTTGAGCAATCAGCCCCAGCATTTT.

V is TRBV5-5 and J is TRBJ1-1, with TRBD1 matching 10 bases. Germline V gene sequence: CDR1 SGHKS, CDR2 YYEKEE (reference sequence). V shed 4 bases and J 1 base; nucleotides not matched to a gene: 7. This CDR3 spans 16 amino acids. The CDR3: CASSNRQGAGNTEAFF. The CDR3 DNA follows: TGTGCCAGCAGCAACCGACAGGGGGCGGGGAACACTGAAGCTTTCTTT.

This chain joins TRBV7-3 and TRBJ2-6; D tentatively reads TRBD1 or TRBD2 (5 bases each). Per the germline V gene, CDR1 is SGHTA and CDR2 is FQGTGA. This CDR3 contains 16 residues. The ends were cut back, 1 base at V and 0 bases at J, with 7 bases in the middle. CDR3 sequence (DNA): TGTGCCAGCAGCTTAATTGGGGGCTCTGGGGCCAACGTCCTGACTTTC. Translation: CASSLIGGSGANVLTF. The variable domain in full, completed from reference TRBV7-3 and TRBJ2-6, reads GAGVSQTPSNKVTEKGKYVELRCDPISGHTALYWYRQSLGQGPEFLIYFQGTGAADDSGLPNDRFFAVRPEGSVSTLKIQRTERGDSAVYLCASSLIGGSGANVLTFGAGSRLTVL.

The rearrangement links TRBV7-2 to TRBJ1-1; 8 nucleotides agree with TRBD1. Germline CDR1 and CDR2: SGHTA and FQGNSA. With V trimmed by 4 bases and J by 0 bases, 4 bases remained unmatched. The CDR3 has 15 amino acids. As DNA, the CDR3 is TGTGCCAGCAGCTCTCGGACAGGGATGAACACTGAAGCTTTCTTT. It is translated as CASSSRTGMNTEAFF.

The chain combines TRBV5-4 with TRBJ1-2; 8 positions agree with TRBD1. CDR1 SGHNT and CDR2 YYREEE come from the germline V gene (reference sequence). This CDR3 region has 14 residues. V lost 0 bases to trimming and J lost 8 bases; unmatched junction nucleotides: 6. The CDR3 DNA reads as TGTGCCAGCAGCTTGGGCCCGACAGGGGACGGCTACACCTTC. This encodes CASSLGPTGDGYTF.

In this sample, this clone turned up a few times. Lacking the conserved final phenylalanine or tryptophan, this CDR3 likely reflects a read error. V and J are TRBV6-1 and TRBJ1-6; 11 positions agree with TRBD1. Germline lookup yields CDR1 MNHNS and CDR2 SASEGT. V dropped 1 base and J dropped 13; count of bases not matched to a gene: 9. This CDR3 region has 16 residues. CDR3 sequence (DNA): TGTGCCAGCAGTGAAGAGGGGACAGGGGGTCATTGGCCCCTCCACCTT. Translation gives CASSEEGTGGHWPLHL.

Concerning this clone: Here the CDR3 omits its conserved ending phenylalanine or tryptophan, so a read error is the likely source. This rearrangement joins TRBV5-8 to TRBJ1-6; D not resolved. V shed 0 bases and J shed 8 bases, with 15 bases lying between them. The CDR3 sequence is 16 residues long. Germline loops: CDR1 SGHTS, CDR2 YDEGEE. CDR3 region: CASSLVQTSRDSPLHL. Written as DNA, the CDR3 is TGTGCCAGCAGCTTGGTTCAGACCTCTCGGGATTCACCCCTCCACCTT.

This clone occurred once. The rearrangement links TRBV5-1 to TRBJ1-1; D is perhaps TRBD1 (6 bases). Germline V lookup: CDR1 SGHRS, CDR2 YFSETQ. The CDR3 covers 15 residues. Deletions cut 4 bases from V and 0 bases from J, with 13 bases between. CDR3 loop: CASSRGAVMNTEAFF. DNA for the CDR3: TGCGCCAGCAGCCGGGGGGCGGTCATGAACACTGAAGCTTTCTTT.

V gene TRBV18 combines with J gene TRBJ1-2, with 12 bases that match TRBD1. The trim removed 3 bases at V and 6 bases at J, leaving 8 bases unmatched. This CDR3 is built from 16 residues. Germline V lookup: CDR1 KGHSH, CDR2 LQKENI. The CDR3: CASSPGQGATIDGYTF. The CDR3 bases are TGTGCCAGCTCACCGGGACAGGGGGCGACCATCGATGGCTACACCTTC. Together with reference TRBV18 and TRBJ1-2, the CDR3 gives the full variable domain: NAGVMQNPRHLVRRRGQEARLRCSPMKGHSHVYWYRQLPEEGLKFMVYLQKENIIDESGMPKERFSAEFPKEGPSILRIQQVVRGDSAAYFCASSPGQGATIDGYTFGSGTRLTVV.

Points on this clone: The conserved closing phenylalanine or tryptophan is absent in this CDR3, likely reflecting a read error. The chain carries TRBV2 and TRBJ1-6; weak D call: TRBD1 (5 bases). Germline V gene sequence: CDR1 SNHLY, CDR2 FYNNEI. This CDR3 region has 14 residues. V lost 1 base to trimming and J lost 9 bases, with 10 bases between them. The CDR3 here is CASSEGGDGSPLHL. The CDR3 DNA sequence: TGTGCCAGCAGTGAAGGAGGGGACGGTTCACCCCTCCACCTT.

The genes are TRBV5-4 and TRBJ1-1; D is unresolved. CDR1 and CDR2 from the germline V gene are SGHNT and YYREEE (reference sequence). With 3 bases removed from V and 1 base from J, the gap between germline ends came to 10 bases. This CDR3 has 14 amino acids. CDR3 in DNA: TGTGCCAGCAGCTATGGGGTGTCGAACACTGAAGCTTTCTTT. Protein: CASSYGVSNTEAFF.

The chain carries TRBV4-2 and TRBJ1-5; no clear D gene. The CDR3 is 14 amino acids. Per germline, CDR1 LGHNA and CDR2 YNFKEQ. V was clipped by 4 bases and J by 5 bases, with 12 bases between them. CDR3 sequence: CASSPSLADQPQHF. In DNA, the CDR3 is TGTGCCAGCAGCCCAAGTTTGGCAGATCAGCCCCAGCATTTT.